Below, 28 T cell receptor beta chains from the same sample are listed, as sequenced in a study of T cells in Graves' hyperthyroidism and ophthalmopathy. Amplification of TCR beta CDR3 regions used RNA as the template. HTBI primers were employed in a first-round RT-PCR of the TCR CDR3. Each CDR3 protein is one row after TCRdb ran MiXCR on the multiplex PCR reads. Here the sample spans roughly 500,000 distinct CDR3 sequences, roughly 45% being singletons. Sequenced input: peripheral blood or thyroid tissue (not recorded which). These receptors were taken from an adult woman with Graves' disease, either hyperthyroidism or ophthalmopathy (not recorded which).

The chain recombines TRBV19 with TRBJ2-5, with unresolved D. The length of the CDR3 is 12 residues. Trimming removed 3 bases from V and 5 bases from J, with 7 bases in between. CDR1 is LNHDA, CDR2 SQIVND, per germline (reference sequence). As DNA, the CDR3 is TGTGCCAGTAGTATGACCTCGGAGACCCAGTACTTC. Translated, it gives CASSMTSETQYF.

This clonotype was observed many times. The genes are TRBV29-1 and TRBJ2-7; 13 positions match TRBD2. This CDR3 spans 15 amino acids. Germline-derived CDR1 and CDR2 are SQVTM and ANQGSEA. V was clipped by 5 bases and J by 0 bases; unmatched bases: 4. In DNA, the CDR3 is TGCAGCGTTTACGGACTAGCGGGAGCCTCCTACGAGCAGTACTTC. Protein: CSVYGLAGASYEQYF.

V and J are TRBV7-9 and TRBJ1-2, with unresolved D. This CDR3 region has 15 residues. Germline V gene data show CDR1 as SEHNR and CDR2 as FQNEAQ (reference sequence). The V end lost 5 bases, the J end lost 0 bases, and 13 bases lay between the germline ends. CDR3 in DNA: TGTGCCAGCAGCCAAGAGTACAAAGCTAACTATGGCTACACCTTC. This codes for CASSQEYKANYGYTF.

This clonotype was detected only a few times. The V gene is TRBV15, the J gene TRBJ1-2; D remains unclear. The germline V and J ends were trimmed by 1 base and 8 bases, with 20 bases remaining between them. This CDR3 is built from 16 residues. CDR1 LNHNV and CDR2 YYDKDF come from the germline V gene (reference sequence). The CDR3 sequence: CATSRGWGRQSGGYTF. The CDR3 nucleotides read TGTGCCACCAGCAGAGGGTGGGGTAGGCAGTCAGGAGGCTACACCTTC.

The CDR3 region has the DNA TGCAGTGCCACGGACCTAAGAGACTATGGCTACACCTTC. It specifies CSATDLRDYGYTF. The chain joins TRBV20-1 to TRBJ1-2; no clear D. CDR1 and CDR2 from the germline V gene are DFQATT and SNEGSKA (reference sequence). The germline V and J ends were trimmed by 6 bases and 3 bases, with 14 bases remaining between them. The CDR3 totals 13 residues.

This clonotype appeared many times. This chain connects TRBV2 to TRBJ2-7; tentative D call: TRBD2 (6 bases). The CDR3 extends over 14 amino acids. Germline V CDR1 and CDR2: SNHLY, FYNNEI. Trimming removed 6 bases from V and 0 bases from J, with 12 bases in between. CDR3 protein: CASRKSGSSYEQYF. In DNA form, the CDR3 reads TGTGCCAGCAGAAAAAGCGGGTCCTCCTACGAGCAGTACTTC.

This clonotype showed up just once. The rearrangement links TRBV6-1 to TRBJ1-6, with TRBD1 matching 7 bases. After removal of 9 bases from V and 8 bases from J, the junction contained 13 bases not matched to a gene. The CDR3 covers 15 residues. Germline V gene lookup returns CDR1 MNHNS and CDR2 SASEGT. The CDR3 DNA sequence: TGTGCCAGTTGCCGGACAGGCGGGACCTATTCACCCCTCCACTTT. Translating gives CASCRTGGTYSPLHF.

This clonotype appeared a few times. J is TRBJ1-4 and V is TRBV6-5, with 8 nucleotides matching TRBD1. Germline V gene data show CDR1 as MNHEY and CDR2 as SVGAGI. The CDR3 covers 12 residues. Trimming took 6 bases from V and 10 from J; bases not matched to a gene: 4. CDR3 residues: CASSQDRAKLFF. DNA for the CDR3: TGTGCCAGCAGCCAGGACAGGGCAAAACTGTTTTTT.

The J gene is TRBJ1-4, the V gene TRBV20-1; D may be TRBD1 (6 bases). CDR3 length: 13 residues. The V end was cut by 5 bases, the J end by 6 bases, with 13 bases between. Per the germline V gene, CDR1 is DFQATT and CDR2 is SNEGSKA (reference sequence). The CDR3 DNA reads as TGCAGTGCTCCGGGGGCAGGGCATGAAAAACTGTTTTTT. Protein: CSAPGAGHEKLFF.

The chain has TRBV10-3 and TRBJ1-5; a possible D gene is TRBD1 (5 bases). The V end lost 8 bases, the J end lost 5 bases, and 10 bases lay between the germline ends. Germline-derived CDR1 and CDR2 are ENHRY and SYGVKD. The CDR3 has 12 residues. The CDR3 sequence is CAIAGVDQPQHF. The CDR3 DNA follows: TGTGCCATCGCGGGGGTAGATCAGCCCCAGCATTTT.

This clonotype was counted at least ten times. The rearrangement joins TRBV20-1 to TRBJ1-6; possibly TRBD1 for D (6 bases). Germline V lookup: CDR1 DFQATT, CDR2 SNEGSKA (reference sequence). Trimming shortened V by 6 bases and J by 7 bases, and 13 bases separated the two germline ends. This CDR3 is 13 amino acids long. CDR3 nucleotides: TGCAGTGCCACCGGGACACCCAATTCACCCCTCCACTTT. Its translation: CSATGTPNSPLHF.

This clonotype was seen repeatedly, ten times or more. Here the CDR3 reads CAITLGGKVDYTF. The CDR3 DNA follows: TGTGCCATCACCCTTGGGGGGAAGGTGGACTACACCTTC. V gene TRBV10-3 combines with J gene TRBJ1-2, with D perhaps matching TRBD1 (5 bases). The CDR3 covers 13 residues. Trimming cost V 7 bases and J 10 bases, with 19 bases left between them. The germline V gene has CDR1 ENHRY and CDR2 SYGVKD.

This clonotype was detected many times. CDR3 DNA: TGTGCCAGCAGCTTAGATGGACAGGGGGCGTCGGGACTGTTTTTT. Protein sequence: CASSLDGQGASGLFF. This rearrangement joins TRBV7-9 to TRBJ1-4; 11 bases align to TRBD1. V lost 1 base to trimming and J lost 13 bases; unmatched junction nucleotides: 8. There are 15 residues in the CDR3. Per germline, CDR1 SEHNR and CDR2 FQNEAQ (reference sequence).

This clonotype has at least ten counts. The V and J genes are TRBV5-1 and TRBJ2-2; D is undetermined. Trimming pared 2 bases from V and 6 bases from J, leaving 8 bases between. Germline V gene data show CDR1 as SGHRS and CDR2 as YFSETQ. The CDR3 has 13 residues. The CDR3 protein is CASSFSGSGELFF. The DNA for the CDR3 is TGCGCCAGCAGCTTCTCCGGTTCCGGGGAGCTGTTTTTT.

The V call is TRBV27, the J call TRBJ1-2; D gene unclear. V lost 8 bases and J lost 3, with 13 bases in between. The CDR3 is made up of 13 amino acids. Germline-derived CDR1 and CDR2 are MNHEY and SMNVEV (reference sequence). This chain's CDR3 is CASSFGSHYGYTF. The CDR3 DNA is TGTGCCAGCTCCTTTGGGTCGCACTATGGCTACACCTTC.

This clonotype was detected many times. The chain uses TRBV7-9 and TRBJ1-1; D is uncertain. V was pared by 5 bases and J by 0 bases, with 13 bases between. The CDR3 has 15 amino acids. CDR1 and CDR2 from the germline V gene are SEHNR and FQNEAQ (reference sequence). In DNA form, the CDR3 reads TGTGCCAGCAGCCCCACCGGGCTTGTGAACACTGAAGCTTTCTTT. Amino acids: CASSPTGLVNTEAFF.

This clonotype came up many times. The V call is TRBV2, the J call TRBJ1-6; TRBD1 might be the D (5 bases). The V gene lost 5 bases and the J gene lost 8 bases, with 10 bases spanning the gap. This CDR3 has 13 amino acids. CDR1 and CDR2 (germline): SNHLY, FYNNEI. The CDR3 DNA reads TGTGCCAGCAGTCCAGGGCGGGATTCACCCCTCCACTTT. Translated, it gives CASSPGRDSPLHF.

The chain employs TRBV10-3 and TRBJ1-2; D ambiguous. Trimming shortened V by 3 bases and J by 6 bases, and 8 bases separated the two germline ends. CDR1 and CDR2 from the germline V gene are ENHRY and SYGVKD. This CDR3 has 12 amino acids. The DNA of the CDR3 is TGTGCCATCAGTGAACACAGCCATGGCTACACCTTC. Its translation: CAISEHSHGYTF.

The chain joins TRBV20-1 to TRBJ1-1; tentative D call: TRBD1 (5 bases). Looked up from germline, CDR1 is DFQATT and CDR2 is SNEGSKA (reference sequence). Trimming stripped 0 bases from V and 7 bases from J, with 27 bases between. This CDR3 spans 18 amino acids. The CDR3: CSARDEGSSWDQRGEAFF. The CDR3 DNA reads as TGCAGTGCTAGAGATGAGGGCAGTTCCTGGGACCAACGAGGTGAAGCTTTCTTT.

There are many counts of this clonotype. This chain links TRBV11-2 with TRBJ1-5; D gene uncertain. V lost 7 bases and J lost 6, with 7 bases in between. The length of the CDR3 is 11 residues. Germline loops: CDR1 SGHAT, CDR2 FQNNGV. CDR3 residues: CASITIQPQHF. The CDR3 DNA sequence: TGTGCCAGCATCACTATTCAGCCCCAGCATTTT. Together with reference TRBV11-2 and TRBJ1-5, the CDR3 gives the full variable domain: EAGVAQSPRYKIIEKRQSVAFWCNPISGHATLYWYQQILGQGPKLLIQFQNNGVVDDSQLPKDRFSAERLKGVDSTLKIQPAKLEDSAVYLCASITIQPQHFGDGTRLSIL.

This chain links TRBV20-1 with TRBJ1-1; D remains ambiguous. Germline CDR1 reads DFQATT; CDR2 reads SNEGSKA (reference sequence). Trimming took 1 base from V and 2 from J, leaving 8 bases between them. The CDR3 has 13 amino acids. Written as DNA, the CDR3 is TGCAGTGCTAGAGGGGCCCTTAACACTGAAGCTTTCTTT. It encodes CSARGALNTEAFF.

This clonotype was recorded a few times. The chain couples TRBV28 to TRBJ1-5; D remains unclear. Trimming shortened V by 11 bases and J by 7 bases, and 15 bases separated the two germline ends. The CDR3 runs 12 residues. CDR1 is MDHEN and CDR2 is SYDVKM in the germline V gene. The CDR3: CAHMGPNQPQHF. CDR3 in DNA: TGTGCCCATATGGGCCCTAACCAGCCCCAGCATTTT.

A single count supports this clonotype. Given a much more abundant clone one base away, this may be a read error. The chain joins TRBV7-9 to TRBJ1-2; D remains ambiguous. Trimming pared 5 bases from V and 3 bases from J, leaving 13 bases between. This CDR3 comprises 14 residues. In germline, CDR1 is SEHNR, CDR2 FQNEAQ (reference sequence). CDR3 residues: CASSHDPADYGYTF. CDR3 bases: TGTGCCAGCAGCCACGATCCCGCGGACTATGGCTACACCTTC.

The chain couples TRBV4-1 to TRBJ1-2; 9 bases map to TRBD1. The CDR3 spans 15 residues. With V trimmed by 2 bases and J by 5 bases, 6 bases remained unmatched. Per germline, CDR1 MGHRA and CDR2 YSYEKL. The CDR3 protein is CASSQQTGGTYGYTF. The CDR3 DNA reads TGCGCCAGCAGCCAACAGACAGGGGGAACATATGGCTACACCTTC.

In nucleotides, the CDR3 is TGCAGTGCCTCGAGGACTAGCGGGAGTTTCTCTGGGGCCAACGTCCTGACTTTC. This sequence encodes CSASRTSGSFSGANVLTF. V and J are TRBV20-1 and TRBJ2-6; TRBD2 agrees at 13 bases. The CDR3 covers 18 residues. Germline-derived CDR1 and CDR2 are DFQATT and SNEGSKA (reference sequence). The J segment lost 0 bases and the V segment lost 6 bases, leaving 8 bases of the junction unmatched.

This clonotype was recorded many times. The chain joins TRBV12-3 or TRBV12-4 to TRBJ1-3; the match to TRBD1 covers 7 bases. This CDR3 is built from 15 residues. After removal of 6 bases from V and 1 base from J, the junction contained 6 bases not matched to a gene. CDR3 loop: CASSYGTASGNTIYF. DNA for the CDR3: TGTGCCAGCAGCTACGGGACAGCATCTGGAAACACCATATATTTT.

This sequence joins TRBV7-9 and TRBJ2-7; perhaps TRBD1 as D (6 bases). Trimming took 3 bases from V and 7 from J, leaving 16 bases between them. The germline V gene encodes CDR1 SEHNR and CDR2 FQNEAQ (reference sequence). CDR3 length equals 14 residues. The CDR3 DNA sequence: TGTGCCAGCAGCTTCGGCAGGGGTTCGAGTGAGCAGTACTTC. The encoded protein is CASSFGRGSSEQYF.

The rearrangement links TRBV7-8 to TRBJ1-6; D is perhaps TRBD1 (5 bases). The V gene's germline CDR1 is SGHVS and CDR2 FQNEAQ. Trimming removed 6 bases at V and 5 bases at J, with 17 bases between. The CDR3 sequence is 16 residues long. DNA for the CDR3: TGTGCCAGCAGTCTGCGGCAGGGATCAAATAATTCACCCCTCCACTTT. Translation gives CASSLRQGSNNSPLHF.